This T cell receptor beta chain appears in the sequencing data of a study of CD8+ T cells in alopecia areata. The sequencing template was cDNA reverse transcribed from extracted RNA. The table came from immunoSEQ multiplex PCR; TCRdb's copy has only in-frame clones and leaves some out. This sample has some 210,000 clones, with 57% found just once. The CDR3 contains 14 residues. Looked up from germline, CDR1 is SGHDT and CDR2 is YYEEEE. V lost 1 base, J lost 1 base, and 6 bases lay in between. This chain connects TRBV5-6 to TRBJ1-3; perhaps TRBD1 as D (5 bases). The material was CD4+ T cells sorted from blood, obtained at week 0. The origin of this receptor is a human donor with alopecia areata. The CDR3 protein is CASSLRQSGNTIYF. CDR3 DNA: TGTGCCAGCAGCTTGCGACAGTCTGGAAACACCATATATTTT.